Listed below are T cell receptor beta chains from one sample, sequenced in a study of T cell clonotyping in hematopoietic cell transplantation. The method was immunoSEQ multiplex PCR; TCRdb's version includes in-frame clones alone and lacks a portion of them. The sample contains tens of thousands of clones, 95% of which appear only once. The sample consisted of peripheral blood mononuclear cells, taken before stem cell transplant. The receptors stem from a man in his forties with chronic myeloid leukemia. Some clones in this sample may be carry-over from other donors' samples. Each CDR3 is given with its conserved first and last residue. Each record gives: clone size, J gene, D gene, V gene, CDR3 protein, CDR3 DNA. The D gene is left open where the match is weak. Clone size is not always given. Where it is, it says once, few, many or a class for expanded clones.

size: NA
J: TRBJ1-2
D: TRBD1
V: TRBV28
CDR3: CASKPTGENYGYTF
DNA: TGTGCCAGCAAGCCGACAGGGGAAAACTATGGCTACACCTTC

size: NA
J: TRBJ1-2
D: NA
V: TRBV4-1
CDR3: CASSQDSGGVNYGYTF
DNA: TGCGCCAGCAGCCAAGATAGTGGAGGTGTTAACTATGGCTACACCTTC

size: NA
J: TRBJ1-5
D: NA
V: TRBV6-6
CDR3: CASSYSGQPQHF
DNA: TGTGCCAGCAGTTACTCCGGTCAGCCCCAGCATTTT

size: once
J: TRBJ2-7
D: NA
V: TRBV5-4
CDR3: CASSSPDTQSYEQYF
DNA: TGTGCCAGCAGCTCCCCCGATACACAATCCTACGAGCAGTACTTC

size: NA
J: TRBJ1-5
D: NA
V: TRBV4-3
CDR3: CASSQGLHQPQHF
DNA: TGCGCCAGCAGCCAAGGGCTGCATCAGCCCCAGCATTTT

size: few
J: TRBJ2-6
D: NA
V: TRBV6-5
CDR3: CASSFVSGANVLTF
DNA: TGTGCCAGCAGTTTCGTGTCTGGGGCCAACGTCCTGACTTTC

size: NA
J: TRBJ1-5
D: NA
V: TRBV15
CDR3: CATSRDGTVSNQPQHF
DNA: TGTGCCACCAGCAGAGACGGGACGGTTAGCAATCAGCCCCAGCATTTT

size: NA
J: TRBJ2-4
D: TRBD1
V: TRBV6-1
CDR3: CASSSSGTGDIQYF
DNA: TGTGCCAGCAGTTCCTCCGGGACAGGGGACATTCAGTACTTC

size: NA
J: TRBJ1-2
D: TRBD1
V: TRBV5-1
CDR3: CASSPGQGLGYTF
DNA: TGCGCCAGCAGCCCGGGACAGGGTCTCGGCTACACCTTC

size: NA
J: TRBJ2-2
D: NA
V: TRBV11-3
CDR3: CASSSQGPGELFF
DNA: TGTGCCAGCAGCTCTCAGGGACCGGGGGAGCTGTTTTTT

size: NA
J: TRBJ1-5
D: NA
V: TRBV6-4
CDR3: CASSDKLTWSDQQPQHF
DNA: TGTGCCAGCAGTGACAAGCTGACTTGGAGTGACCAACAGCCCCAGCATTTT

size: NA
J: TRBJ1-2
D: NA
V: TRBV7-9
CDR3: CASSHQGRDGYTF
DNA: TGTGCCAGCAGCCACCAGGGGAGGGATGGCTACACCTTC

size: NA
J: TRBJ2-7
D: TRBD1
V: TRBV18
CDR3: CASSPQTGNEEQYF
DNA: TGTGCCAGCTCACCTCAGACAGGGAACGAGGAGCAGTACTTC

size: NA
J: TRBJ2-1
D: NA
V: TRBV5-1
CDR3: CAISTGNEANEQFF
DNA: TGCGCCATCTCTACAGGGAATGAGGCCAATGAGCAGTTCTTC

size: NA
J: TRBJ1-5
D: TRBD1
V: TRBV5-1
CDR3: CASSLQGDQPQHF
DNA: TGCGCCAGCAGCCTACAGGGGGATCAGCCCCAGCATTTT

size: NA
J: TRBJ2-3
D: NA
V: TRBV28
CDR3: CASSPLLIGRRTDTQYF
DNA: TGTGCCAGCAGTCCCTTATTAATAGGGCGCCGCACAGATACGCAGTATTTT

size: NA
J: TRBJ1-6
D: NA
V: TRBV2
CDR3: CASRGGLNSPLHF
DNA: TGTGCCAGCAGGGGAGGTCTTAATTCACCCCTCCACTTT

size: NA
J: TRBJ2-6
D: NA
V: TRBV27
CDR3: CASSLRQLHDGANVLTF
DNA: TGTGCCAGCAGTTTACGGCAGCTTCACGATGGGGCCAACGTCCTGACTTTC

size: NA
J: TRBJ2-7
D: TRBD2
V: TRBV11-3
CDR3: CASSFGLAGGLTYEQYF
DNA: TGTGCCAGCAGCTTCGGACTAGCGGGGGGCCTCACCTACGAGCAGTACTTC

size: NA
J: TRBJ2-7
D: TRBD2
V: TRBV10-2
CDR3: CASSDPSGGSYEQYF
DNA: TGCGCCAGCAGTGATCCTAGCGGGGGCTCCTACGAGCAGTACTTC

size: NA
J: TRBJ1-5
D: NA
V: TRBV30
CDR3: CAWSVDSNQPQHF
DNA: TGTGCCTGGAGTGTAGACTCCAATCAGCCCCAGCATTTT

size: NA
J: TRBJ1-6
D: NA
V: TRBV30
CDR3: CAWSIRFGDVPYSPLHF
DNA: TGTGCCTGGAGCATACGATTTGGTGACGTACCCTATTCACCCCTCCACTTT

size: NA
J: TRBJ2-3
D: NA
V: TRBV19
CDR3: CASSIALAVDTQYF
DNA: TGTGCCAGTAGTATAGCACTAGCAGTAGATACGCAGTATTTT

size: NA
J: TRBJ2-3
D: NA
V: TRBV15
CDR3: CATGLSGTDTQYF
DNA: TGTGCCACCGGGCTCTCCGGTACAGATACGCAGTATTTT

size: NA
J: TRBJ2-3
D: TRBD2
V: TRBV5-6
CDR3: CASGLSGGGASTDTQYF
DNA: TGTGCCAGCGGGCTGAGCGGGGGGGGTGCTAGCACAGATACGCAGTATTTT

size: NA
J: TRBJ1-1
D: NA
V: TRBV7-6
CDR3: CASSLGGSEAFF
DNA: TGTGCCAGCAGCTTAGGAGGGAGTGAAGCTTTCTTT

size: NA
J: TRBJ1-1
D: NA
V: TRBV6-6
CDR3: CASSYYGPEAFF
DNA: TGTGCCAGCAGTTACTATGGGCCTGAAGCTTTCTTT

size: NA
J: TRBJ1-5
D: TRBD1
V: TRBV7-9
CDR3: CASGTEQPQHF
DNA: TGTGCCAGTGGGACAGAGCAGCCCCAGCATTTT

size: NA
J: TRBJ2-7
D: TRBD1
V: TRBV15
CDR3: CATSRDLTGGNEQYF
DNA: TGTGCCACCAGCAGAGATCTAACAGGGGGCAACGAGCAGTACTTC

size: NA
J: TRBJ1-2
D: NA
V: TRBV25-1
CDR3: CASAGGGAGYTF
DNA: TGTGCCAGCGCAGGTGGGGGAGCGGGCTACACCTTC

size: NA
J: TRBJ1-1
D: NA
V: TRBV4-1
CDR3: CASSQVGSINTEAFF
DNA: TGCGCCAGCAGCCAAGTGGGCAGCATAAACACTGAAGCTTTCTTT

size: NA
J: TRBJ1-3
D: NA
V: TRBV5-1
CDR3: CASSSSDAVSGNTIYF
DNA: TGCGCCAGCAGCTCCTCGGACGCGGTCTCTGGAAACACCATATATTTT

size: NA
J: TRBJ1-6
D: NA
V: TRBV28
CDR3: CASRLGDSPLHF
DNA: TGTGCCAGCAGGCTCGGGGATTCACCCCTCCACTTT

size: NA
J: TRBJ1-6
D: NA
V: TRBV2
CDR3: CASSELTELNSPLHF
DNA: TGTGCCAGCAGTGAATTAACAGAACTTAATTCACCCCTCCACTTT

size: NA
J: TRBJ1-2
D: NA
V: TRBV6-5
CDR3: CASSSPPLEVYGYTF
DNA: TGTGCCAGCAGTTCACCCCCGCTAGAAGTCTATGGCTACACCTTC

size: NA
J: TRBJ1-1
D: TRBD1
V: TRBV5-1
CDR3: CASSSGGQMNTEAFF
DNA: TGCGCCAGCAGCTCAGGGGGCCAAATGAACACTGAAGCTTTCTTT

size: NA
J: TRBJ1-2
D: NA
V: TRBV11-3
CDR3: CASSSPTPLSYGYTF
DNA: TGTGCCAGCAGCTCGCCGACCCCCCTAAGCTATGGCTACACCTTC

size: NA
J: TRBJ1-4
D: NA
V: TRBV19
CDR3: CASSPRQRLNNEKLFF
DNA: TGTGCCAGTAGTCCCCGACAGCGCCTCAACAATGAAAAACTGTTTTTT

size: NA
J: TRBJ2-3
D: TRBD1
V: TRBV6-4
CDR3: CASSGQGGADTQYF
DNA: TGTGCCAGCTCCGGACAGGGAGGAGCAGATACGCAGTATTTT

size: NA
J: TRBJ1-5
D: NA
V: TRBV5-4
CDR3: CASSLQGNQPQHF
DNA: TGTGCCAGCAGCTTACAGGGCAATCAGCCCCAGCATTTT

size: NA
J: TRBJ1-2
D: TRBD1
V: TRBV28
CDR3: CASQTGNYGYTF
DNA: TGTGCCAGCCAGACAGGGAACTATGGCTACACCTTC

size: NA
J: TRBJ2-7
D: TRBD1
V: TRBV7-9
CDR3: CASSLFGQGGYEQYF
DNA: TGTGCCAGCAGCTTATTCGGACAGGGCGGTTACGAGCAGTACTTC

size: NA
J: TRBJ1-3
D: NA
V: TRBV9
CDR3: CASSVALSPKNGGNTIYF
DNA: TGTGCCAGCAGCGTAGCACTCTCTCCCAAGAATGGGGGAAACACCATATATTTT

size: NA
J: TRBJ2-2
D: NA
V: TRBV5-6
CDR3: CASSLETGLGELFF
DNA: TGTGCCAGCAGCTTGGAAACGGGGCTCGGGGAGCTGTTTTTT

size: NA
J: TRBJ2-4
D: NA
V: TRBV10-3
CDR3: CAISPLEGGKNIQYF
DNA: TGTGCCATCAGCCCTTTGGAGGGGGGCAAAAACATTCAGTACTTC

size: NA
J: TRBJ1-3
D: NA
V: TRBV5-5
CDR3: CASSFPGNTIYF
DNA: TGTGCCAGCAGCTTCCCGGGGAACACCATATATTTT

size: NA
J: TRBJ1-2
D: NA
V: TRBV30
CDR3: CAWNREVRYGYTF
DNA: TGTGCCTGGAACAGGGAGGTACGGTATGGCTACACCTTC

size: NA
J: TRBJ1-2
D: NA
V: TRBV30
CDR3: CAWSVHWGGYTF
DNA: TGTGCCTGGAGTGTACATTGGGGTGGCTACACCTTC

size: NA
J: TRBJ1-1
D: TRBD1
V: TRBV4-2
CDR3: CASSLGQGVNTEAFF
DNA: TGTGCCAGCAGCCTCGGGCAGGGGGTAAACACTGAAGCTTTCTTT

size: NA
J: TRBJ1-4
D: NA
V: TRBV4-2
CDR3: CASSQSSPGTVEGEKLFF
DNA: TGTGCCAGCAGCCAATCTTCCCCCGGGACGGTGGAGGGTGAAAAACTGTTTTTT

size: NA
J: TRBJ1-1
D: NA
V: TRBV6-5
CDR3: CASTSDPGTEAFF
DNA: TGTGCCAGCACCTCAGACCCGGGCACTGAAGCTTTCTTT